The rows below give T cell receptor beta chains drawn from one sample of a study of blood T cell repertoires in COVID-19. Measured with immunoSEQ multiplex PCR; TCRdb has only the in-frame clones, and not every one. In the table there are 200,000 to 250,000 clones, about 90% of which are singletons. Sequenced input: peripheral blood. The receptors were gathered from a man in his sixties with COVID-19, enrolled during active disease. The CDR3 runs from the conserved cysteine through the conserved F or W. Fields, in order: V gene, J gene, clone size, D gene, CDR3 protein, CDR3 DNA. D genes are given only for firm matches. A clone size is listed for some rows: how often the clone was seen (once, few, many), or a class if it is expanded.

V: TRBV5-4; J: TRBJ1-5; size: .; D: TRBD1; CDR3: CASSIQGSNQPQHF; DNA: TGTGCCAGCAGCATACAGGGGAGCAATCAGCCCCAGCATTTT
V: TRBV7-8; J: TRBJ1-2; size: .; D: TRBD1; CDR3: CASSPGGAVSNYGYTF; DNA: TGTGCCAGCAGCCCAGGGGGCGCAGTATCGAACTATGGCTACACCTTC
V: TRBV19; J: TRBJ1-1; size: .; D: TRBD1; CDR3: CASSTGQGALNTEAFF; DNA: TGTGCCAGTAGTACAGGACAGGGGGCCCTGAACACTGAAGCTTTCTTT
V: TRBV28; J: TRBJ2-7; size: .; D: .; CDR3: CASSFELRGSEQYF; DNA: TGTGCCAGCAGTTTTGAGTTGCGGGGTAGCGAGCAGTACTTC
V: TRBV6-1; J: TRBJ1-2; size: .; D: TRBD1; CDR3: CASSESNTGGYYGYTF; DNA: TGTGCCAGCAGTGAATCGAACACAGGGGGCTACTATGGCTACACCTTC
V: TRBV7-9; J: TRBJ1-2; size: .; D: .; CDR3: CASSRGAYLSGYTF; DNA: TGTGCCAGCAGTCGAGGAGCCTACCTCTCTGGCTACACCTTC
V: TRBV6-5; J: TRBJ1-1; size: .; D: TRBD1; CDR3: CASSYSPGQVEAFF; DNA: TGTGCCAGCAGTTACTCACCGGGACAGGTTGAAGCTTTCTTT
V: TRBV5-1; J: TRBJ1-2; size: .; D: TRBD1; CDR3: CASSLGGTGGSGYTF; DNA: TGCGCCAGCAGCTTGGGCGGGACAGGGGGATCCGGCTACACCTTC
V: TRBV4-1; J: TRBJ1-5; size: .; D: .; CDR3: CASSQDLPPGHNQPQHF; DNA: TGCGCCAGCAGCCAAGATCTCCCCCCAGGGCACAATCAGCCCCAGCATTTT
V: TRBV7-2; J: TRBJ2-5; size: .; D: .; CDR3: CASSPRDPGVGETQYF; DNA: TGTGCCAGCAGCCCCCGGGACCCAGGGGTAGGAGAGACCCAGTACTTC
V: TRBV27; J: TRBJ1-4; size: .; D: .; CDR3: CASSLLGATNEKLFF; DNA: TGTGCCAGCAGTTTATTGGGAGCAACTAATGAAAAACTGTTTTTT
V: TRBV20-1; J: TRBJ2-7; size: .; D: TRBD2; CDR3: CSASSARTSGRGNEQYF; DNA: TGCAGTGCTAGTTCCGCCCGAACTAGCGGGAGGGGGAACGAGCAGTACTTC
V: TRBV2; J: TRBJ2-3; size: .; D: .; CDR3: CASSPELSSHTDTQYF; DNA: TGTGCCAGCAGTCCGGAGTTAAGTAGTCACACAGATACGCAGTATTTT
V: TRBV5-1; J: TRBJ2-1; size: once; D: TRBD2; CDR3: CASSLVAGGNNEQFF; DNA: TGCGCCAGCAGCTTGGTAGCGGGAGGTAACAATGAGCAGTTCTTC
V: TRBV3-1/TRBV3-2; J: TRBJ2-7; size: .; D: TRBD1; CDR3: CASSVPRDRVAYEQYF; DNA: TGTGCCAGCAGCGTCCCCAGGGACAGGGTTGCCTACGAGCAGTACTTC
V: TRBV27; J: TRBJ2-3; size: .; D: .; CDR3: CASMKRREFTDTQYF; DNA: TGTGCCAGCATGAAGCGGAGGGAGTTCACAGATACGCAGTATTTT
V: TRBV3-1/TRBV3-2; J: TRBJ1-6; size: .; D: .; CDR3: CASSQESGWNSPLHF; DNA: TGTGCCAGCAGCCAAGAGTCGGGGTGGAATTCACCCCTCCACTTT
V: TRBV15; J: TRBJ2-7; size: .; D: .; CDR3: CATSRTSSYEQYF; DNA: TGTGCCACCAGCAGAACTAGCTCCTACGAGCAGTACTTC
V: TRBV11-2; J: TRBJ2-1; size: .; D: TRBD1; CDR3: CASSLRTGNNNEQFF; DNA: TGTGCCAGCAGCTTGCGGACAGGCAATAACAATGAGCAGTTCTTC
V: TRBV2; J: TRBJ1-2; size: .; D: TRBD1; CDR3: CASSEPGGLYGYTF; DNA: TGTGCCAGCAGTGAACCAGGGGGCCTATATGGCTACACCTTC
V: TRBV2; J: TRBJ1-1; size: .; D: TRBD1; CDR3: CASSSSRDRGTHNTEAFF; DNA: TGTGCCAGCAGTTCCAGCCGGGACAGGGGTACTCATAACACTGAAGCTTTCTTT
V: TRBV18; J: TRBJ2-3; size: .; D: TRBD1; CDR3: CASYLTGAPTDTQYF; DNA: TGTGCCAGCTACCTGACAGGGGCTCCGACAGATACGCAGTATTTT
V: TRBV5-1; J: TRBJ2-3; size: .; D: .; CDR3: CASSLGGGWGTDTQYF; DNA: TGCGCCAGCAGCTTGGGCGGGGGCTGGGGCACAGATACGCAGTATTTT
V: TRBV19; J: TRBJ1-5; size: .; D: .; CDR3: CASTVQTGRFDQPQHF; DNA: TGTGCCAGTACCGTGCAAACAGGCCGTTTCGATCAGCCCCAGCATTTT
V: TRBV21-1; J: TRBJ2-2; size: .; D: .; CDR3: CASSEPGHTGELFF; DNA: TGTGCCAGCAGCGAGCCGGGTCACACCGGGGAGCTGTTTTTT
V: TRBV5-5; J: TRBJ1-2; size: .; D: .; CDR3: CASSLGGANYGYTF; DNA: TGTGCCAGCAGCTTGGGCGGTGCTAACTATGGCTACACCTTC
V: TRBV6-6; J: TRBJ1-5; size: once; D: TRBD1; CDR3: CASRTEQGFQPQHF; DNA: TGTGCCAGCAGAACGGAACAGGGGTTTCAGCCCCAGCATTTT
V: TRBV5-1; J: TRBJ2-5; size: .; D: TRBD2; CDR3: CASSTSGGQETQYF; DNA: TGCGCCAGCAGTACCTCGGGGGGCCAAGAGACCCAGTACTTC
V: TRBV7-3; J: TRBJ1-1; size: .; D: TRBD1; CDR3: CASSRSQGVVEAFF; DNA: TGTGCCAGCAGTCGATCACAGGGGGTGGTTGAAGCTTTCTTT
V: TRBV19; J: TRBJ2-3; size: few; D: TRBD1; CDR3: CASSASGTGLTDTQYF; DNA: TGTGCCAGTAGTGCCTCCGGGACAGGGTTGACAGATACGCAGTATTTT
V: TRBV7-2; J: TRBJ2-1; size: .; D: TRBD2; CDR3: CASTATSGSYNEQFF; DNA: TGTGCCAGCACCGCGACTAGCGGGAGCTACAATGAGCAGTTCTTC
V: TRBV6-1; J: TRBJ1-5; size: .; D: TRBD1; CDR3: CASSEGTTGRNQPQHF; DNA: TGTGCCAGCAGTGAAGGGACGACAGGGCGCAATCAGCCCCAGCATTTT
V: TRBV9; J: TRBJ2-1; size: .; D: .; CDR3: CASSAPGDLNEQFF; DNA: TGTGCCAGCAGCGCACCGGGAGATCTAAATGAGCAGTTCTTC
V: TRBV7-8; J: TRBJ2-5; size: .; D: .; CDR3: CASSFRQFQETQYF; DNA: TGTGCCAGCAGCTTCCGACAGTTCCAAGAGACCCAGTACTTC
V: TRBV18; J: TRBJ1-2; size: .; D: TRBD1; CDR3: CASSPGTGVYGYTF; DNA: TGTGCCAGCTCACCTGGGACAGGGGTCTATGGCTACACCTTC
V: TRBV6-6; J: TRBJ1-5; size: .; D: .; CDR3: CASSYGGGPDPQHF; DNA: TGTGCCAGCAGTTACGGTGGAGGGCCCGATCCCCAGCATTTT
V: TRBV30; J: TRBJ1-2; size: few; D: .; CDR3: CAWSVNIYGYTF; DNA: TGTGCCTGGAGTGTTAATATCTATGGCTACACCTTC
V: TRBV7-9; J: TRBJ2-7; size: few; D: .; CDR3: CASSRLGSGAEQYF; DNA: TGTGCCAGCAGTCGCTTAGGTTCGGGTGCCGAGCAGTACTTC
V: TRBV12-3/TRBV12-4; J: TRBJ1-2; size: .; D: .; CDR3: CASGQGYGYTF; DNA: TGTGCCAGCGGGCAGGGGTATGGCTACACCTTC
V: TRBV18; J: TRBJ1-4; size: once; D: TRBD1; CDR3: CASSPGQGNEKLFF; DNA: TGTGCCAGCTCACCGGGACAGGGTAATGAAAAACTGTTTTTT
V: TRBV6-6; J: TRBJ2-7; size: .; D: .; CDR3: CASSQPGGGGSYEQYF; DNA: TGTGCCAGCAGCCAACCAGGGGGCGGGGGTTCCTACGAGCAGTACTTC
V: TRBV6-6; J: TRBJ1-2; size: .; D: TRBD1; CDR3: CASSLQGAYGYTF; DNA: TGTGCCAGCAGTTTACAGGGGGCCTATGGCTACACCTTC
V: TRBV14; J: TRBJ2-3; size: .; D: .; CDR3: CASSQVPYGVADTQYF; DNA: TGTGCCAGCAGCCAAGTCCCATATGGAGTGGCAGATACGCAGTATTTT
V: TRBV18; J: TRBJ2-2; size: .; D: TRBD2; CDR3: CASSPLGLASGELFF; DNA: TGTGCCAGCTCACCACTGGGACTAGCGTCCGGGGAGCTGTTTTTT
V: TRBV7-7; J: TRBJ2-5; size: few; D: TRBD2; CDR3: CASSLGRTSQETQYF; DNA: TGTGCTAGCAGCTTAGGCCGGACTAGCCAAGAGACCCAGTACTTC
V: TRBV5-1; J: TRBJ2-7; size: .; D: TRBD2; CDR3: CASSTGGDPWEQYF; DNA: TGCGCCAGCAGCACGGGGGGGGACCCCTGGGAGCAGTACTTC
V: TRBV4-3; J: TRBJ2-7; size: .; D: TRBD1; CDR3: CASSQGVSGTGDSYEQYF; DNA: TGCGCCAGCAGCCAAGGAGTCTCCGGGACAGGGGACTCCTACGAGCAGTACTTC
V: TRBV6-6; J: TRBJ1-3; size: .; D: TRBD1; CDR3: CASSGRSVSTGGEFGNTIYF; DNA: TGTGCCAGCAGCGGACGGAGCGTCTCGACAGGGGGCGAGTTTGGAAACACCATATATTTT
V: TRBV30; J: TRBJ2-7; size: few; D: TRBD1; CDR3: CAWSVPGTGYYEQYF; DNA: TGTGCCTGGAGCGTCCCCGGGACAGGGTATTACGAGCAGTACTTC
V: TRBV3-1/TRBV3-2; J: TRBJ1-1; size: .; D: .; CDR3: CASSQRTAINTEAFF; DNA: TGTGCCAGCAGCCAGAGGACAGCCATTAACACTGAAGCTTTCTTT
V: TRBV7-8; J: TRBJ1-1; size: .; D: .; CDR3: CASSFSQGGPEAFF; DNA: TGTGCCAGCAGCTTTTCACAGGGTGGCCCTGAAGCTTTCTTT
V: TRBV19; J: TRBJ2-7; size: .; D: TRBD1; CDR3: CASRSTGRGYEQYF; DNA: TGTGCCAGTAGATCGACAGGGAGAGGCTACGAGCAGTACTTC
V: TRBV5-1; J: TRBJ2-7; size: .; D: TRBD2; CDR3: CASSPRQGLAGVESYEQYF; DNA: TGCGCCAGCAGCCCCAGACAGGGCCTAGCGGGAGTGGAGTCCTACGAGCAGTACTTC
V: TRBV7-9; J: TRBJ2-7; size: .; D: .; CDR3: CASSLAGASSYEQYF; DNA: TGTGCCAGCAGCTTGGCGGGGGCTTCCTCCTACGAGCAGTACTTC
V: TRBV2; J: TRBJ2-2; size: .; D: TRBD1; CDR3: CASRSTGTVGELFF; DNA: TGTGCCAGCAGGTCGACAGGGACGGTCGGGGAGCTGTTTTTT
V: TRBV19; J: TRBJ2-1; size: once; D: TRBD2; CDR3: CASTPRTSINEQFF; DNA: TGTGCCAGTACCCCCCGGACTAGTATTAATGAGCAGTTCTTC
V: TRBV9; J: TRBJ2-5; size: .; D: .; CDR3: CASSVGHTETQYF; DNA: TGTGCCAGCAGCGTAGGACATACGGAGACCCAGTACTTC
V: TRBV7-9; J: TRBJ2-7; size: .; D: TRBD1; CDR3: CASGTGNYEQYF; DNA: TGTGCCAGCGGGACAGGAAACTACGAGCAGTACTTC